This TCR beta chain was documented in a study of early T cells in non-severe SARS-CoV-2 infection. Study at large: The study sequenced bulk RNA from unsorted whole blood, with chains unpaired. Study-level findings and limits: VDJdb matching skewed toward anti-spike CD8 responses, missing private and CD4 specificities.

Each cDNA molecule carried a unique molecular identifier. TCRdb re-analysed the 5' RACE reads in MiXCR, keeping a single row per CDR3 protein. In the table there are approximately 85,000 distinct CDR3 sequences, roughly 12% of which are singletons. This clonotype has a handful of counts. Its specificity is not known. Germline lookup yields CDR1 SGHNT and CDR2 YENEEA. The length of the CDR3 is 13 residues. V shed 5 bases and J 7 bases; nucleotides not matched to a gene: 5. This sequence originates from an adult who was a healthcare worker with PCR-confirmed SARS-CoV-2 infection or an uninfected control (not recorded which). Material: whole blood. This chain connects TRBV11-3 to TRBJ1-1; 9 bases are shared with TRBD1. CDR3 nucleotide sequence: TGTGCCAGCAGCGGGACAGGGTACGGTGAAGCTTTCTTT. It codes for CASSGTGYGEAFF. The variable domain in full, with the rest retrieved from reference TRBV11-3 and TRBJ1-1, is EAGVVQSPRYKIIEKKQPVAFWCNPISGHNTLYWYLQNLGQGPELLIRYENEEAVDDSQLPKDRFSAERLKGVDSTLKIQPAELGDSAVYLCASSGTGYGEAFFGQGTRLTVV.